These 25 T cell receptor beta chains came from one sample sequenced in a study of cytomegalovirus exposure and HLA in healthy donors (TCRdb year 2017). The library came from the immunoSEQ multiplex PCR assay. The multiplex PCR relied on a mix of 60 forward primers for TCR Vbeta segments and 13 reverse primers for TCR Jbeta segments. As stored in TCRdb, this immuneACCESS dataset retains in-frame rearrangements with V and J assigned. A fraction of the clones does not appear; measured against another copy, unresolved V genes explain less than half of the discrepancy, and the remainder lacks a known reason. The sample has fewer than 130,000 clones on record, 70% to 85% of them singletons. The ten largest clones represent roughly 6% of the sample. Sequenced: PBMCs. These receptors all stem from a man aged 30-40 years in good health and CMV-seropositive.

This chain connects TRBV6-1 to TRBJ2-4; D is uncertain. The CDR3 loop spans 14 amino acids. Per germline, CDR1 MNHNS and CDR2 SASEGT. Trimming removed 8 bases at V and 1 base at J, with 12 bases between. The CDR3 sequence is CASLPGWAKNIQYF. CDR3 bases: TGTGCCAGCCTCCCCGGGTGGGCCAAAAACATTCAGTACTTC.

V is TRBV12-5 and J is TRBJ1-1; no clear D. V dropped 2 bases and J dropped 6 bases, with 4 bases sitting between them. The CDR3 is made up of 11 amino acids. Germline V CDR1 and CDR2: LGHNT, FRNRAP. The CDR3 here is CASGLLAEAFF. The CDR3 nucleotides read TGTGCTAGTGGTTTGCTCGCTGAAGCTTTCTTT.

This clone has just one count. The chain combines TRBV7-2 with TRBJ2-7; D call uncertain. This CDR3 has 13 residues. Germline CDR1 SGHTA, CDR2 FQGNSA. The ends were cut back, 0 bases at V and 2 bases at J, with 5 bases in the middle. CDR3 nucleotides: TGTGCCAGCAGCTTAGCGAGCCCCTACGAGCAGTACTTC. This encodes CASSLASPYEQYF.

The gene calls are TRBV2 and TRBJ2-2, with D possibly TRBD1 on 5 matching bases. Trimming cost V 2 bases and J 0 bases, with 7 bases left between them. Germline assignment: CDR1 SNHLY and CDR2 FYNNEI. This CDR3 region has 15 residues. CDR3 coding DNA: TGTGCCAGCAGTGAACGGACAACGAACACCGGGGAGCTGTTTTTT. This gives the protein CASSERTTNTGELFF.

This clone came up once. The chain uses TRBV6-5 and TRBJ2-2; TRBD1 agrees at 8 bases. This CDR3 region has 14 residues. Germline CDR1 is MNHEY and CDR2 is SVGAGI. The ends lost 11 bases at V and 1 base at J; junction bases unmatched: 6. Here the CDR3 DNA reads TGTGCCGGCTCCGGGACAGGGAACACCGGGGAGCTGTTTTTT. It translates to CAGSGTGNTGELFF.

This chain links TRBV7-2 with TRBJ2-1, with D perhaps TRBD1 (5 bases). V was pared by 2 bases and J by 0 bases, with 11 bases between. CDR1 is SGHTA and CDR2 is FQGNSA in the germline V gene. This CDR3 comprises 16 residues. Here the CDR3 reads CASSLFAQGSYNEQFF. The CDR3 DNA reads TGTGCCAGCAGCTTATTTGCTCAGGGCTCCTACAATGAGCAGTTCTTC.

This chain links TRBV7-2 with TRBJ2-7; possible D gene TRBD1, 6 bases. V was clipped by 5 bases and J by 5 bases, with 19 bases between them. The CDR3 contains 15 residues. Germline V CDR1 and CDR2: SGHTA, FQGNSA. The CDR3 sequence is CASSPTRSGGNEQYF. CDR3 nucleotides: TGTGCCAGCAGCCCTACTAGGAGTGGGGGCAACGAGCAGTACTTC.

The chain combines TRBV5-4 with TRBJ1-2; D is possibly TRBD1 (6 bases). Germline CDR1 SGHNT, CDR2 YYREEE (reference sequence). The germline V and J ends were trimmed by 1 base and 3 bases, with 10 bases remaining between them. The CDR3 is 14 amino acids. The CDR3 loop reads CASSLTRGDYGYTF. The DNA of the CDR3 is TGTGCCAGCAGCTTGACCAGGGGTGACTATGGCTACACCTTC.

This clone showed up just once. This sequence joins TRBV7-8 and TRBJ2-2; 7 bases fit TRBD1. Germline CDR1 is SGHVS and CDR2 is FQNEAQ. This CDR3 has 16 amino acids. The junction had 4 bases not matched to a gene; V was cut back by 2 bases and J by 1 base. For the CDR3, the DNA is TGTGCCAGCAGCTTAAACGACAGGGAGAACACCGGGGAGCTGTTTTTT. Translating it yields CASSLNDRENTGELFF.

The chain links TRBV29-1 to TRBJ2-1; TRBD2 aligns across 9 bases. This CDR3 region has 14 residues. Germline CDR1 reads SQVTM; CDR2 reads ANQGSEA. Unmatched junction bases numbered 5, after V lost 3 bases and J lost 5 bases. The CDR3 nucleotides are TGCAGCGTTGATCCTAGCGGGGTCCACAATGAGCAGTTCTTC. Its translation is CSVDPSGVHNEQFF.

This clone was recorded once. V gene TRBV10-3 combines with J gene TRBJ2-4, with 9 positions matching TRBD1. With V trimmed by 3 bases and J by 1 base, 7 bases remained unmatched. Per the germline V gene, CDR1 is ENHRY and CDR2 is SYGVKD. The CDR3 length is 17 residues. CDR3 nucleotides: TGTGCCATCAGTGAACCCCGACAGGGGGTCGCCAAAAACATTCAGTACTTC. Its translation is CAISEPRQGVAKNIQYF.

The chain recombines TRBV9 with TRBJ2-3; possibly TRBD1 for D (6 bases). CDR1 is SGDLS, CDR2 YYNGEE, per germline. This CDR3 comprises 12 residues. Trimming shortened V by 3 bases and J by 5 bases, and 7 bases separated the two germline ends. Here the CDR3 DNA reads TGTGCCAGCAGCGGGGGGCAAGATACGCAGTATTTT. It yields the protein CASSGGQDTQYF.

The chain combines TRBV30 with TRBJ2-1; D is uncertain. This CDR3 has 13 residues. Germline V CDR1 and CDR2: GTSNPN, SVGIG (reference sequence). V lost 2 bases and J lost 0, with 5 bases in between. In nucleotides, the CDR3 is TGTGCCTGGAGTCCCCTCTCCTACAATGAGCAGTTCTTC. Its protein product is CAWSPLSYNEQFF.

This clone was detected only once. The chain links TRBV4-3 to TRBJ2-1, with D tentatively TRBD2 (6 bases). V gave up 8 bases and J gave up 5 bases, with 10 bases separating them. The germline V gene has CDR1 LGHNA and CDR2 YSLEER. The CDR3 is made up of 12 amino acids. The CDR3: CASGTGDNEQFF. The CDR3 nucleotides are TGCGCCAGCGGCACGGGGGACAATGAGCAGTTCTTC.

The chain couples TRBV7-2 to TRBJ2-7; 12 bases map to TRBD1. This CDR3 spans 13 amino acids. V lost 7 bases, J lost 6 bases, and 4 bases stayed unmatched. Per germline, CDR1 SGHTA and CDR2 FQGNSA. The CDR3, as DNA: TGTGCCAGCACCGGGACAGGGGGCACCGAGCAGTACTTC. Encoded protein: CASTGTGGTEQYF.

The CDR3 sequence: CASSGSDRGFTEAFF. In DNA form, the CDR3 reads TGTGCCAGCAGTGGCTCGGACAGGGGGTTTACTGAAGCTTTCTTT. The chain is built from TRBV6-1 and TRBJ1-1, with 10 nucleotides matching TRBD1. The V gene's germline CDR1 is MNHNS and CDR2 SASEGT. V was pared by 4 bases and J by 5 bases, with 7 bases of the junction left unmatched. The length of the CDR3 is 15 residues.

The CDR3 DNA sequence: TGTGCCAGCAGAGGGGGCGAAGAGACCCAGTACTTC. Protein: CASRGGEETQYF. This chain links TRBV18 with TRBJ2-5; TRBD1 matches 7 bases. The CDR3 is 12 residues long. The germline V gene has CDR1 KGHSH and CDR2 LQKENI. The ends lost 8 bases at V and 3 bases at J; junction bases unmatched: 3.

J is TRBJ2-5 and V is TRBV9; 8 bases align to TRBD1. V lost 0 bases and J lost 5; bases outside the gene matches: 12. The CDR3 extends over 17 amino acids. The germline V gene has CDR1 SGDLS and CDR2 YYNGEE. Here the CDR3 reads CASSVAWGQGALETQYF. The CDR3, as DNA: TGTGCCAGCAGCGTAGCTTGGGGGCAGGGGGCATTGGAGACCCAGTACTTC.

The chain is built from TRBV11-2 and TRBJ1-2; D gene ambiguous. V was trimmed by 2 bases and J by 5 bases, leaving 12 bases between them. This CDR3 contains 14 residues. The germline CDR1 and CDR2 sequences are SGHAT and FQNNGV. Here the CDR3 reads CASSLLKQRYGYTF. For the CDR3, the DNA is TGTGCCAGCAGCTTATTGAAACAGAGATATGGCTACACCTTC.

The chain links TRBV19 to TRBJ1-5; 10 bases fit TRBD1. CDR1 and CDR2 from the germline V gene are LNHDA and SQIVND (reference sequence). Losses at the gene ends were 6 bases for V and 5 bases for J; bases not matched to a gene: 10. This CDR3 comprises 16 residues. CDR3: CASRPNPGQGYQPQHF. The CDR3 DNA reads TGTGCCAGTAGACCAAACCCGGGACAGGGGTATCAGCCCCAGCATTTT.

The chain employs TRBV11-1 and TRBJ2-7, with a tentative D call TRBD2 (6 bases). The CDR3 length is 16 residues. Germline CDR1 reads SGHAT; CDR2 reads FQDESV (reference sequence). V lost 2 bases to trimming and J lost 0 bases, with 14 bases between them. The CDR3 sequence is CASSLLRGPSSYEQYF. The CDR3 DNA follows: TGTGCCAGCAGCTTATTGCGGGGCCCAAGCTCCTACGAGCAGTACTTC. Full variable domain (rest looked up from reference TRBV11-1 and TRBJ2-7): EAEVAQSPRYKITEKSQAVAFWCDPISGHATLYWYRQILGQGPELLVQFQDESVVDDSQLPKDRFSAERLKGVDSTLKIQPAELGDSAMYLCASSLLRGPSSYEQYFGPGTRLTVT.

The CDR3 reads CASLAGGYGYTF. DNA of the CDR3: TGTGCCAGCCTGGCGGGGGGGTATGGCTACACCTTC. The rearrangement joins TRBV28 to TRBJ1-2, with D perhaps TRBD1 (5 bases). The CDR3 is 12 residues long. The V end lost 8 bases, the J end lost 5 bases, and 12 bases lay between the germline ends. Looked up from germline, CDR1 is MDHEN and CDR2 is SYDVKM.

This clone was seen a single time. V gene TRBV7-9 combines with J gene TRBJ1-1; 9 nucleotides align to TRBD1. The V and J ends lost 5 bases and 4 bases, in that order; junction bases with no gene match: 14. This CDR3 is built from 17 residues. Germline CDR1 reads SEHNR; CDR2 reads FQNEAQ (reference sequence). The CDR3 nucleotides read TGTGCCAGCAGCCGGGGACAGGGTCGGGTGGGGAGCACTGAAGCTTTCTTT. Encoded protein: CASSRGQGRVGSTEAFF.

The chain employs TRBV25-1 and TRBJ2-5, with TRBD1 as a possible D gene (5 bases). The DNA end favors TRBJ2-7, so the J call may be wrong. This CDR3 has 13 amino acids. Germline V gives CDR1 MGHDK, CDR2 SYGVNS. CDR3 DNA: TGTGCCAGCAGTGAAGGCAGGGCGTCCGAGCAGTACTTC. Amino acid sequence: CASSEGRASEQYF.

The chain combines TRBV5-5 with TRBJ2-7, with TRBD1 matching 11 bases. The CDR3 consists of 14 residues. J was trimmed by 3 bases and V by 4 bases; bases with no gene match: 3. CDR1 and CDR2 from the germline V gene are SGHKS and YYEKEE (reference sequence). The chain's CDR3 is CASSAGTGGYEQYF. The CDR3, as DNA: TGTGCCAGCAGCGCCGGGACAGGGGGCTACGAGCAGTACTTC.